This T cell receptor beta chain was documented in a study of OX40 agonist ivuxolimab in advanced cancers. As for the study in general: Ivuxolimab was administered intravenously to patients at 0.01 to 10 mg/kg every 2 weeks. Males comprised around 78% of the group, whose mean age was about 62 years (range roughly 20 to 85).

The germline V gene encodes CDR1 SGHRS and CDR2 YFSETQ. Between the trimmed V and J ends, which lost 4 bases and 3 bases, there was a span of 14 bases. This CDR3 is 15 amino acids long. The protocol was immunoSEQ multiplex PCR, while the TCRdb copy is restricted to in-frame clones and leaves out a portion. In the table there are more than 90,000 clones, around 83% of which are singletons. Here the sequenced sample was CD4+ or CD8+ T cells sorted from blood, taken in a trial of the OX40 agonist ivuxolimab. The chain carries TRBV5-1 and TRBJ2-4; TRBD2 might be the D (6 bases). The source is an adult with an advanced solid tumor such as melanoma, head and neck, liver or kidney cancer. The CDR3 reads CASSRLDGSKNIQYF. The CDR3 bases are TGCGCCAGCAGCCGCCTGGACGGGAGCAAAAACATTCAGTACTTC.